The sequence of this TCR beta chain was determined in a study of T cell responses to AZD1222 COVID-19 vaccine. Study-wide points: Sampling that yielded the repertoires occurred only after the peak T cell response. Targets within unmutated variant regions were reportedly found for nearly half of spike-specific TCRs. Spike-specific TCR depth and breadth grew after two AZD1222 doses. White British people made up most donors, females outnumbered males, and clonal diversity was possibly underestimated.

The CDR3 consists of 14 residues. Germline V CDR1 and CDR2: MDHEN, SYDVKM. V was cut by 8 bases and J by 0 bases, with 13 bases left in between. In regard to this clone: Its antigen is unknown.

Here immunoSEQ multiplex PCR was the method, and the copy in TCRdb shows in-frame clones only, minus some. The sample gives roughly 180,000 clones, approximately 90% of which show up once; under 1.5% is in the top ten. The material was peripheral blood, obtained 28 days after the second AZD1222 dose. The receptor comes from an adult who received the AZD1222 COVID-19 vaccine. The chain combines TRBV28 with TRBJ1-1, with a weak D call TRBD1 (6 bases). In DNA, the CDR3 is TGTGCCAGCCTAGGGGGGGTCATGAACACTGAAGCTTTCTTT. Its protein is CASLGGVMNTEAFF.